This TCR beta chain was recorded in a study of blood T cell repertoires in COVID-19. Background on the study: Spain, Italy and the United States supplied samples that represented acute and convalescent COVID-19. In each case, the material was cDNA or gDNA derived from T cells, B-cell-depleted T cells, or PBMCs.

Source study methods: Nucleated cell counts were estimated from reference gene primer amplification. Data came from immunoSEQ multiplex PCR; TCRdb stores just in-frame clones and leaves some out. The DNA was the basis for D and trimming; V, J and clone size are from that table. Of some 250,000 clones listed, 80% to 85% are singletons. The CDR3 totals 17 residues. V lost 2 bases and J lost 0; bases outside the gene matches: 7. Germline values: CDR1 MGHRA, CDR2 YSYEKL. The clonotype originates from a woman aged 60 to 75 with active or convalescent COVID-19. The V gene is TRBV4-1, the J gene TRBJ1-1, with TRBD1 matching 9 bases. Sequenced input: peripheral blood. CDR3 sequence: CASSQRTGAAVNTEAFF. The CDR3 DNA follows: TGCGCCAGCAGCCAACGGACAGGGGCAGCGGTGAACACTGAAGCTTTCTTT.